These 25 T cell receptor beta chains were all obtained from the same sample, sequenced in a study of cytomegalovirus exposure and HLA in healthy donors. This PCR relied on a set of 60 Vbeta primers and 13 Jbeta primers. Here immunoSEQ multiplex PCR was the method, and the copy in TCRdb shows in-frame clones only, minus some. The sample has some 110,000 clones. The sequenced material came from PBMCs. The source is a man aged 35 to 55 in good health and CMV-seronegative.

This sequence joins TRBV4-1 and TRBJ2-1, with 12 bases lining up with TRBD2. Per germline, CDR1 MGHRA and CDR2 YSYEKL. This CDR3 is built from 16 residues. V gave up 1 base and J gave up 6 bases; unmatched junction bases: 4. CDR3 DNA: TGCGCCAGCAGCCAAGTCGGACTAGCGGGGACCAATGAGCAGTTCTTC. Its translation: CASSQVGLAGTNEQFF.

The gene calls are TRBV5-8 and TRBJ2-3, with TRBD1 as a possible D gene (6 bases). The germline gives CDR1 SGHTS, CDR2 YDEGEE. V was pared by 1 base and J by 0 bases, with 9 bases between. The CDR3 covers 15 residues. CDR3 in DNA: TGTGCCAGCAGCTTGAGGGGGATTAGCACAGATACGCAGTATTTT. Residues: CASSLRGISTDTQYF.

The V gene is TRBV4-1, the J gene TRBJ2-7; 9 bases match TRBD2. The CDR3 is 14 residues long. CDR1 MGHRA and CDR2 YSYEKL come from the germline V gene. Trimming took 5 bases from V and 4 from J; bases not matched to a gene: 6. The CDR3 here is CASSLTSGGYEQYF. The DNA for the CDR3 is TGCGCCAGCAGCTTGACTAGCGGAGGATACGAGCAGTACTTC.

The chain couples TRBV11-3 to TRBJ2-5; TRBD1 matches 8 bases. The DNA end favors TRBJ2-7, so the J call may be wrong. The CDR3 totals 13 residues. Germline assignment: CDR1 SGHNT and CDR2 YENEEA. DNA for the CDR3: TGTGCCAGCAGCTACCAGGGGGCCCACGAGCAGTACTTC. Protein: CASSYQGAHEQYF.

V gene TRBV2 combines with J gene TRBJ1-1, with 7 bases matching TRBD1. Germline V gene lookup returns CDR1 SNHLY and CDR2 FYNNEI. The CDR3 totals 14 residues. V shed 4 bases, J shed 7 bases, and the junction held 9 bases outside the gene matches. The CDR3: CASSGGTVKFEAFF. The CDR3 DNA reads as TGTGCCAGCAGTGGAGGGACAGTGAAGTTTGAAGCTTTCTTT.

The chain is built from TRBV7-9 and TRBJ2-2, with D uncertain. The CDR3 is made up of 14 amino acids. Germline V gives CDR1 SEHNR, CDR2 FQNEAQ (reference sequence). With 2 bases removed from V and 1 base from J, the gap between germline ends came to 5 bases. CDR3 DNA sequence: TGTGCCAGCAGCTTATTCCAGAACACCGGGGAGCTGTTTTTT. It encodes CASSLFQNTGELFF.

This chain uses TRBV2 with TRBJ2-6, with 11 bases identical to TRBD1. Germline trimming cut 5 bases from V and 1 base from J; bases unmatched to any gene: 4. Germline CDR1 reads SNHLY; CDR2 reads FYNNEI. The CDR3 is made up of 17 amino acids. CDR3 nucleotides: TGTGCCAGCAGTCGGGACAGGGGGGTGTCTGGGGCCAACGTCCTGACTTTC. It encodes CASSRDRGVSGANVLTF.

The rearrangement joins TRBV30 to TRBJ2-5, with TRBD2 matching over 8 bases. The tail of the sequence fits TRBJ2-7 better, so the J call may be wrong. The germline CDR1 and CDR2 sequences are GTSNPN and SVGIG (reference sequence). This CDR3 is built from 14 residues. CDR3 sequence reads: CAWSGGLVTYEQYF. CDR3 in DNA: TGTGCCTGGAGTGGGGGACTAGTCACCTACGAGCAGTACTTC.

The gene calls are TRBV6-1 and TRBJ2-1; TRBD2 matches at 9 bases. J gave up 3 bases and V 7 bases, and 7 bases lay outside the gene matches. The CDR3 has 15 amino acids. The V gene's germline CDR1 is MNHNS and CDR2 SASEGT. The CDR3 loop is CASNRLAGNYNEQFF. In DNA form, the CDR3 reads TGTGCCAGCAACCGTCTAGCGGGGAACTACAATGAGCAGTTCTTC.

This sequence joins TRBV7-9 and TRBJ1-1; 9 nucleotides agree with TRBD1. The CDR3 covers 13 residues. Germline lookup yields CDR1 SEHNR and CDR2 FQNEAQ (reference sequence). Trimming cost V 5 bases and J 4 bases; bases outside gene matches: 2. The CDR3 coding sequence is TGTGCCAGCAGCGCACAGGGGGCCACTGAAGCTTTCTTT. Translation gives CASSAQGATEAFF.

This rearrangement joins TRBV27 to TRBJ1-5; TRBD1 matches 10 bases. Per germline, CDR1 MNHEY and CDR2 SMNVEV (reference sequence). The CDR3 covers 15 residues. Losses at the gene ends were 5 bases for V and 4 bases for J; bases not matched to a gene: 5. For the CDR3, the DNA is TGTGCCAGCAGTAGACAGGGACAGGGGAATCAGCCCCAGCATTTT. Protein product: CASSRQGQGNQPQHF.

The V and J genes are TRBV6-5 and TRBJ2-7; 9 bases map to TRBD2. V shed 5 bases and J 2 bases; nucleotides not matched to a gene: 7. This CDR3 is built from 15 residues. The germline gives CDR1 MNHEY, CDR2 SVGAGI. The CDR3 sequence: CASSIGGGGTYEQYF. The CDR3 nucleotides are TGTGCCAGCAGTATCGGCGGGGGGGGGACCTACGAGCAGTACTTC.

The genes are TRBV5-4 and TRBJ2-2; 8 bases are shared with TRBD1. The CDR3 has 15 residues. Germline lookup yields CDR1 SGHNT and CDR2 YYREEE (reference sequence). The V gene end was trimmed by 4 bases and the J gene end by 3 bases; junction bases not matched to a gene: 5. CDR3 amino acids: CASSRPGGYTGELFF. The CDR3 DNA follows: TGTGCCAGCAGCCGCCCAGGGGGCTACACCGGGGAGCTGTTTTTT.

The V call is TRBV27, the J call TRBJ1-2; D gene unclear. Per the germline V gene, CDR1 is MNHEY and CDR2 is SMNVEV (reference sequence). There are 13 residues in the CDR3. The germline V and J ends were trimmed by 1 base and 13 bases, with 16 bases remaining between them. CDR3 sequence: CASSLYVGRSVTF. CDR3 DNA sequence: TGTGCCAGCAGTTTATACGTTGGCAGGTCGGTCACCTTC.

This rearrangement joins TRBV11-3 to TRBJ2-1; maybe TRBD2 (6 bases). With 3 bases removed from V and 8 bases from J, the gap between germline ends came to 14 bases. The germline V gene encodes CDR1 SGHNT and CDR2 YENEEA. The length of the CDR3 is 14 residues. CDR3 DNA: TGTGCCAGCAGCTTCGACGCGGGACTCGATGAGCAGTTCTTC. It specifies CASSFDAGLDEQFF.

The CDR3 spells CAISVSGETQYF. In nucleotides, the CDR3 is TGTGCCATCAGTGTTTCGGGAGAGACCCAGTACTTC. The chain couples TRBV10-3 to TRBJ2-5; D gene unclear. Germline lookup yields CDR1 ENHRY and CDR2 SYGVKD. V lost 4 bases, J lost 4 bases, and 7 bases lay in between. This CDR3 has 12 amino acids.

V is TRBV10-3 and J is TRBJ2-5; possibly TRBD1 for D (6 bases). The J call is in doubt because the DNA end fits TRBJ2-7 better. The CDR3 has 14 amino acids. Germline V gene lookup returns CDR1 ENHRY and CDR2 SYGVKD. The CDR3: CATGTIRGFSEQYF. The CDR3 DNA reads as TGTGCCACGGGAACTATCAGGGGATTCAGCGAGCAGTACTTC.

The V gene is TRBV5-4, the J gene TRBJ1-2; D is possibly TRBD1 (6 bases). The V gene's germline CDR1 is SGHNT and CDR2 YYREEE (reference sequence). Trimming removed 1 base from V and 8 bases from J, with 15 bases in between. The CDR3 totals 14 residues. The CDR3: CASSLNRALYGYTF. The CDR3 nucleotides are TGTGCCAGCAGCTTGAACAGGGCACTTTACGGCTACACCTTC.

The rearrangement uses TRBV5-8 and TRBJ2-2; TRBD2 is a possible D gene (6 bases). This CDR3 comprises 15 residues. V was clipped by 4 bases and J by 2 bases, with 12 bases between them. Germline V gene lookup returns CDR1 SGHTS and CDR2 YDEGEE. The CDR3 sequence is CASSRPGVNTGELFF. CDR3 DNA: TGTGCCAGCAGCCGCCCGGGAGTTAACACCGGGGAGCTGTTTTTT.

The chain uses TRBV5-1 and TRBJ2-5; TRBD2 aligns across 9 bases. Germline CDR1 and CDR2: SGHRS and YFSETQ. V trimming: 0 bases; J trimming: 3 bases; junction bases outside the gene matches: 6. This CDR3 region has 16 residues. This CDR3 is CASSLGAGGLKETQYF. The CDR3, as DNA: TGCGCCAGCAGCTTGGGGGCGGGAGGGCTCAAAGAGACCCAGTACTTC. The entire variable domain, with the rest obtained from reference TRBV5-1 and TRBJ2-5, is as follows: KAGVTQTPRYLIKTRGQQVTLSCSPISGHRSVSWYQQTPGQGLQFLFEYFSETQRNKGNFPGRFSGRQFSNSRSEMNVSTLELGDSALYLCASSLGAGGLKETQYFGPGTRLLVL.

This sequence joins TRBV28 and TRBJ2-3, with TRBD2 matching over 12 bases. Germline values: CDR1 MDHEN, CDR2 SYDVKM. The CDR3 is made up of 16 amino acids. V gave up 6 bases and J gave up 2 bases; unmatched junction bases: 6. The CDR3 DNA follows: TGTGCCAGCAGCCCTAGCGGGAGGGCCCCCACAGATACGCAGTATTTT. It is translated as CASSPSGRAPTDTQYF. The variable domain in full, with the rest retrieved from reference TRBV28 and TRBJ2-3, is DVKVTQSSRYLVKRTGEKVFLECVQDMDHENMFWYRQDPGLGLRLIYFSYDVKMKEKGDIPEGYSVSREKKERFSLILESASTNQTSMYLCASSPSGRAPTDTQYFGPGTRLTVL.

The V call is TRBV7-9, the J call TRBJ2-7; a weak D match, TRBD2 (6 bases). V lost 6 bases and J lost 2, with 17 bases in between. The CDR3 has 15 residues. CDR1 and CDR2 (germline): SEHNR, FQNEAQ (reference sequence). The CDR3 reads CASRRIDGGAYEQYF. The CDR3 coding sequence is TGTGCCAGCAGACGAATAGACGGGGGTGCCTACGAGCAGTACTTC.

The chain uses TRBV10-1 and TRBJ2-2, with a weak D call TRBD1 (5 bases). Trimming stripped 7 bases from V and 1 base from J, with 16 bases between. CDR3 size: 16 residues. The germline gives CDR1 WNHNN, CDR2 SYGVQD (reference sequence). The CDR3 nucleotides are TGCGCCAGCACTCCCTCCCTTACAGGGAACACCGGGGAGCTGTTTTTT. Amino acid sequence: CASTPSLTGNTGELFF.

The V gene is TRBV29-1, the J gene TRBJ2-7; 9 positions agree with TRBD1. Trimming at V came to 7 bases and at J to 6 bases, leaving 10 bases not matched to a gene. Germline loops: CDR1 SQVTM, CDR2 ANQGSEA. The length of the CDR3 is 13 residues. The CDR3 spells CSARPGQGREQYF. CDR3 nucleotides: TGCAGCGCCCGCCCGGGACAGGGACGCGAGCAGTACTTC.

The genes are TRBV7-6 and TRBJ2-1, with 8 bases identical to TRBD2. Germline V CDR1 and CDR2: SGHVS, FNYEAQ. Germline trimming cut 0 bases from V and 3 bases from J; bases unmatched to any gene: 4. The CDR3 contains 16 residues. CDR3 bases: TGTGCCAGCAGCTTAGCGTCTAGCGGGCACTACAATGAGCAGTTCTTC. This gives the protein CASSLASSGHYNEQFF.